Presented here are 26 T cell receptor beta chains from one specimen sequenced in a study of blood T cell repertoires in COVID-19. TCRdb's table, derived via immunoSEQ multiplex PCR, lists solely in-frame clones and lacks some. The repertoire holds approximately 190,000 clones, with 84% as singletons. Sequenced: peripheral blood. These receptors came from a man aged 25 to 45 with active or convalescent COVID-19.

This clone was detected only once. The chain links TRBV28 to TRBJ2-3, with TRBD2 matching over 15 bases. The CDR3 length is 17 residues. CDR1 is MDHEN and CDR2 is SYDVKM in the germline V gene. Germline trimming cut 5 bases from V and 2 bases from J; bases unmatched to any gene: 5. The CDR3 nucleotides read TGTGCCAGCAGTCTGGGGACTAGCGGGGGGTTCACAGATACGCAGTATTTT. This sequence encodes CASSLGTSGGFTDTQYF.

This rearrangement joins TRBV2 to TRBJ1-2, with D perhaps TRBD1 (6 bases). The CDR3 is made up of 14 amino acids. Germline V lookup: CDR1 SNHLY, CDR2 FYNNEI. V was trimmed by 7 bases and J by 8 bases, leaving 20 bases between them. CDR3 bases: TGTGCCAGCATCCAAAACTCAGGGGTTGGCGGCTACACCTTC. Amino acid sequence: CASIQNSGVGGYTF.

The chain has TRBV19 and TRBJ1-4; no firm D call. Germline-derived CDR1 and CDR2 are LNHDA and SQIVND (reference sequence). The CDR3 runs 14 residues. Between the trimmed V and J ends, which lost 4 bases and 8 bases, there was a span of 14 bases. CDR3 in amino acids: CASSRGGSGEKLFF. CDR3 nucleotides: TGTGCCAGTAGTAGGGGAGGCAGTGGAGAAAAACTGTTTTTT.

V gene TRBV7-9 combines with J gene TRBJ2-1; 16 bases match TRBD2. The CDR3 is 19 residues long. Germline CDR1 SEHNR, CDR2 FQNEAQ (reference sequence). Germline trimming cut 4 bases from V and 0 bases from J; bases unmatched to any gene: 6. The CDR3 is CASSSGTSGRGYSYNEQFF. DNA of the CDR3: TGTGCCAGCAGCTCCGGGACTAGCGGGAGGGGATACTCCTACAATGAGCAGTTCTTC.

This chain uses TRBV18 with TRBJ1-1; 10 bases are shared with TRBD1. Germline CDR1 and CDR2: KGHSH and LQKENI. V lost 3 bases to trimming and J lost 6 bases; unmatched junction nucleotides: 1. The CDR3 is 13 residues long. As DNA, the CDR3 is TGTGCCAGCTCACCTGGGACAGGGGCTGAAGCTTTCTTT. It is translated as CASSPGTGAEAFF.

The sample holds one count of this clone. The rearrangement joins TRBV7-3 to TRBJ2-2, with D hard to call. CDR3 length: 16 amino acids. CDR1 and CDR2 from the germline V gene are SGHTA and FQGTGA. Between the trimmed V and J ends, which lost 5 bases and 3 bases, there was a span of 16 bases. Here the CDR3 reads CASSPRSQADTGELFF. Written as DNA, the CDR3 is TGTGCCAGCAGCCCCCGCAGCCAGGCCGACACCGGGGAGCTGTTTTTT.

The chain couples TRBV5-5 to TRBJ2-1, with a weak D call TRBD2 (6 bases). V was clipped by 6 bases and J by 6 bases, with 25 bases between them. CDR1 and CDR2 from the germline V gene are SGHKS and YYEKEE (reference sequence). There are 17 residues in the CDR3. In nucleotides, the CDR3 is TGTGCCAGCACCCTATCCTTCGGGAGTAGCATCTCCAATGAGCAGTTCTTC. Protein sequence: CASTLSFGSSISNEQFF.

This clone was found a few times. The rearrangement links TRBV28 to TRBJ1-2; TRBD1 matches at 7 bases. The ends lost 1 base at V and 9 bases at J; junction bases unmatched: 8. From germline, CDR1 is MDHEN and CDR2 SYDVKM. The CDR3 sequence is 14 residues long. CDR3 sequence (DNA): TGTGCCAGCAGTTTATTAGGGACAGATGTAAGCTACACCTTC. Its translation: CASSLLGTDVSYTF.

The CDR3 DNA reads TGTGCCAGCAGCCCCGACGGGGGGAGGGATTCACCCCTCCACTTT. Protein product: CASSPDGGRDSPLHF. V usage is TRBV7-6 and J usage is TRBJ1-6; D is possibly TRBD1 (5 bases). Germline CDR1 reads SGHVS; CDR2 reads FNYEAQ. The CDR3 loop spans 15 amino acids. Trimming stripped 5 bases from V and 8 bases from J, with 16 bases between.

This clone was counted a few times. This chain uses TRBV6-2 or TRBV6-3 with TRBJ1-1; 10 bases align to TRBD1. J was trimmed by 4 bases and V by 6 bases; bases with no gene match: 11. The CDR3 totals 16 residues. In germline, CDR1 is MNHEY, CDR2 SVGEGT. The CDR3 loop is CASSRWTGGERTEAFF. The CDR3 coding sequence is TGTGCCAGCAGCCGCTGGACAGGGGGAGAGCGCACTGAAGCTTTCTTT.

The chain recombines TRBV5-1 with TRBJ2-1, with TRBD2 identical over 7 bases. The CDR3 loop spans 15 amino acids. V dropped 2 bases and J dropped 5; count of bases not matched to a gene: 7. Germline-derived CDR1 and CDR2 are SGHRS and YFSETQ. CDR3 in DNA: TGCGCCAGCAGCTTTATGGTAGCGGGCAACAATGAGCAGTTCTTC. This sequence encodes CASSFMVAGNNEQFF. Variable domain in full (rest from reference TRBV5-1 and TRBJ2-1): KAGVTQTPRYLIKTRGQQVTLSCSPISGHRSVSWYQQTPGQGLQFLFEYFSETQRNKGNFPGRFSGRQFSNSRSEMNVSTLELGDSALYLCASSFMVAGNNEQFFGPGTRLTVL.

The chain uses TRBV19 and TRBJ2-7, with 8 bases aligning to TRBD2. After removal of 7 bases from V and 4 bases from J, the junction contained 15 bases not matched to a gene. The CDR3 loop spans 16 amino acids. Germline loops: CDR1 LNHDA, CDR2 SQIVND (reference sequence). CDR3 nucleotides: TGTGCCAGTAATTCCCAGGGCGGGAGGACTCCTTACGAGCAGTACTTC. Its protein product is CASNSQGGRTPYEQYF.

The chain employs TRBV24-1 and TRBJ2-5, with 15 bases identical to TRBD2. This CDR3 region has 18 residues. Germline values: CDR1 KGHDR, CDR2 SFDVKD. V lost 5 bases to trimming and J lost 2 bases; unmatched junction nucleotides: 8. The CDR3 region has the DNA TGTGCCACCAGTGCTGGGACTAGCGGGGGGTCCCCACAAGAGACCCAGTACTTC. It codes for CATSAGTSGGSPQETQYF.

This chain joins TRBV19 and TRBJ1-5; D not resolved. CDR3 size: 15 residues. V was pared by 1 base and J by 6 bases, with 13 bases between. Germline loops: CDR1 LNHDA, CDR2 SQIVND (reference sequence). The CDR3: CASSIAEGVGQPQHF. In DNA, the CDR3 is TGTGCCAGTAGTATAGCTGAGGGTGTGGGTCAGCCCCAGCATTTT.

The V gene is TRBV2, the J gene TRBJ2-5; 9 bases map to TRBD2. The V and J ends lost 3 bases and 5 bases, in that order; junction bases with no gene match: 7. The CDR3 spans 15 residues. In germline, CDR1 is SNHLY, CDR2 FYNNEI. As DNA, the CDR3 is TGTGCCAGCAGTGATGGGCGGGGGGGCCACGAGACCCAGTACTTC. Its protein is CASSDGRGGHETQYF.

With respect to this clone: The same CDR3 is also encoded by other DNA sequences in this sample. The chain uses TRBV5-1 and TRBJ1-6; 7 bases fit TRBD1. Germline CDR1 reads SGHRS; CDR2 reads YFSETQ. With V trimmed by 7 bases and J by 5 bases, 6 bases remained unmatched. The CDR3 runs to 14 residues. The CDR3 spells CASSLGQNNSPLHF. CDR3 bases: TGCGCCAGCTCCCTGGGACAGAATAATTCACCCCTCCACTTT.

The chain is built from TRBV18 and TRBJ1-3; 8 bases line up with TRBD1. CDR3 size: 15 residues. CDR1 and CDR2 (germline): KGHSH, LQKENI. V lost 6 bases, J lost 0 bases, and 4 bases stayed unmatched. The CDR3 protein is CASSGQAYSGNTIYF. Written as DNA, the CDR3 is TGTGCCAGCTCGGGACAGGCCTACTCTGGAAACACCATATATTTT.

This rearrangement joins TRBV7-2 to TRBJ2-7; no clear D gene. V shed 2 bases and J shed 2 bases, with 10 bases lying between them. CDR3 length: 14 residues. CDR1 and CDR2 from the germline V gene are SGHTA and FQGNSA. The CDR3, as DNA: TGTGCCAGCAGCTTATCAGGATTGACCTACGAGCAGTACTTC. This sequence encodes CASSLSGLTYEQYF.

The sample holds a few counts of this clone. J is TRBJ1-1 and V is TRBV10-3, with TRBD1 matching over 12 bases. There are 15 residues in the CDR3. The V segment lost 3 bases and the J segment 5 bases; nucleotides outside the gene matches: 4. CDR1 is ENHRY and CDR2 is SYGVKD in the germline V gene. CDR3 region: CAISDGDRGRTEAFF. The CDR3 DNA sequence: TGTGCCATCAGTGATGGGGACAGGGGGCGGACTGAAGCTTTCTTT.

The rearrangement joins TRBV6-1 to TRBJ1-5, with unresolved D. The ends were cut back, 1 base at V and 4 bases at J, with 5 bases in the middle. Per germline, CDR1 MNHNS and CDR2 SASEGT. The CDR3 runs 13 residues. The CDR3 DNA reads TGTGCCAGCAGTGAAGGGAGGAATCAGCCCCAGCATTTT. This gives the protein CASSEGRNQPQHF.

The chain couples TRBV3-1 (or the pseudogene TRBV3-2) to TRBJ1-5; D may be TRBD1 (6 bases). The CDR3 covers 14 residues. With 4 bases removed from V and 4 bases from J, the gap between germline ends came to 11 bases. CDR1 is LGHDT, CDR2 YNNKEL, per germline (reference sequence). The DNA for the CDR3 is TGTGCCAGCAGCCTGCAGGGGCCAAATCAGCCCCAGCATTTT. Its protein is CASSLQGPNQPQHF.

The table lists this clone with a few counts. The gene calls are TRBV16 and TRBJ2-7, with 7 nucleotides matching TRBD2. The length of the CDR3 is 11 residues. Germline loops: CDR1 KGHSY, CDR2 FQNENV. J was trimmed by 12 bases and V by 5 bases; bases with no gene match: 7. Written as DNA, the CDR3 is TGTGCCAGCAGCTCCCGCGGGAGCCCGTACTTC. As protein: CASSSRGSPYF.

V gene TRBV19 combines with J gene TRBJ2-3; 9 bases are a match to TRBD1. CDR1 and CDR2 from the germline V gene are LNHDA and SQIVND (reference sequence). V lost 5 bases and J lost 7; bases outside the gene matches: 13. CDR3 size: 16 residues. The CDR3, as DNA: TGTGCCAGTAGTCCGAGGACAGGGGTAATCTCATATACGCAGTATTTT. As protein: CASSPRTGVISYTQYF.

The J gene is TRBJ1-4, the V gene TRBV6-5, with TRBD1 identical over 7 bases. The V gene end was trimmed by 6 bases and the J gene end by 7 bases; junction bases not matched to a gene: 8. This CDR3 is built from 14 residues. The germline V gene encodes CDR1 MNHEY and CDR2 SVGAGI. The CDR3 DNA sequence: TGTGCCAGCAGGTCACAGGGGAATGCTGAAAAACTGTTTTTT. Protein product: CASRSQGNAEKLFF.

V gene TRBV7-9 combines with J gene TRBJ2-7; 10 positions agree with TRBD2. With 3 bases clipped from V and 2 bases from J, the junction kept 1 base outside the gene matches. Germline V lookup: CDR1 SEHNR, CDR2 FQNEAQ (reference sequence). The CDR3 spans 14 residues. CDR3 nucleotides: TGTGCCAGCAGCTTTAGCGGGAGGACCTACGAGCAGTACTTC. Its protein is CASSFSGRTYEQYF. Together with reference TRBV7-9 and TRBJ2-7, the CDR3 gives the full variable domain: DTGVSQNPRHKITKRGQNVTFRCDPISEHNRLYWYRQTLGQGPEFLTYFQNEAQLEKSRLLSDRFSAERPKGSFSTLEIQRTEQGDSAMYLCASSFSGRTYEQYFGPGTRLTVT.

The V call is TRBV24-1, the J call TRBJ1-1; possible D gene TRBD1, 5 bases. Germline-derived CDR1 and CDR2 are KGHDR and SFDVKD. The CDR3 contains 15 residues. V was pared by 5 bases and J by 8 bases, with 20 bases between. CDR3 amino acids: CATSGGTAGGTEAFF. The DNA of the CDR3 is TGTGCCACCAGTGGGGGGACGGCCGGGGGGACCGAAGCTTTCTTT.